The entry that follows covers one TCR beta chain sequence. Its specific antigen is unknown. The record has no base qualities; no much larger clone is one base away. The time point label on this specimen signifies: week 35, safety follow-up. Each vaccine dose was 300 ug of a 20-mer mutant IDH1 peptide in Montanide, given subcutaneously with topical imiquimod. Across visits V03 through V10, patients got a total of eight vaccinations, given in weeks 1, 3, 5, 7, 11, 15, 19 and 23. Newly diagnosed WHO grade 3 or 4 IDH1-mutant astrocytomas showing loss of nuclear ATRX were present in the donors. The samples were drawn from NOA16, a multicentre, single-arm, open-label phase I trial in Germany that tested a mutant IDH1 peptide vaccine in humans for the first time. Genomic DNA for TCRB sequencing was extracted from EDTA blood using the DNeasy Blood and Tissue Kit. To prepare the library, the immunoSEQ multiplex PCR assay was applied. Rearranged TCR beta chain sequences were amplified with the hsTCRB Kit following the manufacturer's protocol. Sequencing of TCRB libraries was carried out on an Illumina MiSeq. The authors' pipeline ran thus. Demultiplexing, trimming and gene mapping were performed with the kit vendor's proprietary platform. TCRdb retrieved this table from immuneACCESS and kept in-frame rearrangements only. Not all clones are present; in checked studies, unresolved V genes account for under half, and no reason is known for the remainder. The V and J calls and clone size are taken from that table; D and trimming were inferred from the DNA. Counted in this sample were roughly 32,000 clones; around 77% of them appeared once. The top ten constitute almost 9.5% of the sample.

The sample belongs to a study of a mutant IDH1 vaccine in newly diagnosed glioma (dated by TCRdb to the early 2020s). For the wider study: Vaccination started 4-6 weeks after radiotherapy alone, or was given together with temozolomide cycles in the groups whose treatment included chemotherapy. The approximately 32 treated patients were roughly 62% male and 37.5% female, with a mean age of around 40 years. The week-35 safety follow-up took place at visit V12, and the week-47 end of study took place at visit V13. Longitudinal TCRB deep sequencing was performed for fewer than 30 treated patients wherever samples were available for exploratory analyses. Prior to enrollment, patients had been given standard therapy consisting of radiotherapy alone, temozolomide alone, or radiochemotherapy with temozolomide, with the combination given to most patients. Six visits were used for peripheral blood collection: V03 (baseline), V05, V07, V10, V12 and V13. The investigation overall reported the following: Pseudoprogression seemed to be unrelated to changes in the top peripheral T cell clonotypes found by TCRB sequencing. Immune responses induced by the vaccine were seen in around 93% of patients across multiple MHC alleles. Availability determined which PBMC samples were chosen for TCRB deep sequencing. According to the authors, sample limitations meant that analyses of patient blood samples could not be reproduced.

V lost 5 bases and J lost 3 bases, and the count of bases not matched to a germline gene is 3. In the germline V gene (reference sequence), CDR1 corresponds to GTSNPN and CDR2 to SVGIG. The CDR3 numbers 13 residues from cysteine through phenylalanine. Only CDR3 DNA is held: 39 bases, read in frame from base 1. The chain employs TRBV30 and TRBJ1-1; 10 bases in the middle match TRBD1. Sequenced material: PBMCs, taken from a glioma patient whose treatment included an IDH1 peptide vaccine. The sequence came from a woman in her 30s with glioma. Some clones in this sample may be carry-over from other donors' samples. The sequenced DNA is TGTGCCTGGGACAGGGGGCAGGACACTGAAGCTTTCTTT. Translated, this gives CAWDRGQDTEAFF.